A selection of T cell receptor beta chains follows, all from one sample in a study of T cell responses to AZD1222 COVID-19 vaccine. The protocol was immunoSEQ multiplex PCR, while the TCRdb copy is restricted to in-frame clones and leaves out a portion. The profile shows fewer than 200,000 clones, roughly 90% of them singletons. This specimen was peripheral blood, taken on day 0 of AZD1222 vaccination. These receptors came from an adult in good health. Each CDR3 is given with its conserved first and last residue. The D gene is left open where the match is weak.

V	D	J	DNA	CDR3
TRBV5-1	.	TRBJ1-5	TGCGCCAGCAGGGGAACCAATAGCAATCAGCCCCAGCATTTT	CASRGTNSNQPQHF
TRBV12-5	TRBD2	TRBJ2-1	TGTGCTAGTGGTCTCGGGGTAGCGGGAGGGCAGCGCTCCTACAATGAGCAGTTCTTC	CASGLGVAGGQRSYNEQFF
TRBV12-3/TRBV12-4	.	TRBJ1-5	TGTGCCAGCAGCGGTGGCAATCAGCCCCAGCATTTT	CASSGGNQPQHF
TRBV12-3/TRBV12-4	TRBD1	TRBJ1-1	TGTGCCAGCAAGGGGGCTTTCACTGAAGCTTTCTTT	CASKGAFTEAFF
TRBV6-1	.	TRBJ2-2	TGTGCCAGCAGTGTCTTCAGGGAGGGGGGCCTTCTTAACACCGGGGAGCTGTTTTTT	CASSVFREGGLLNTGELFF
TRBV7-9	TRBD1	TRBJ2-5	TGTGCCAGCAGCCCGGGGACAGGCGGCGAGACCCAGTACTTC	CASSPGTGGETQYF
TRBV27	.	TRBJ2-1	TGTGCCAGCAGTGCGGATTTGAGCTCCTACAATGAGCAGTTCTTC	CASSADLSSYNEQFF
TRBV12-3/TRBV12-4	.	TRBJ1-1	TGTGCCAGCAGTTTTCTGGGAAGGGGTAGGGCTTTCTTT	CASSFLGRGRAFF
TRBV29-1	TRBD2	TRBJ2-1	TGCAGCTTTAGACTAGCGGGAGGGCTGGGTAATGAGCAGTTCTTC	CSFRLAGGLGNEQFF
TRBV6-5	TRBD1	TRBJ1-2	TGTGCCAGCAGTACCCCAGGGGGCGCGGTTTATGGCTACACCTTC	CASSTPGGAVYGYTF
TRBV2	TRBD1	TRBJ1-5	TGTGCCAGCCGGGACAGGGAATATGGCAATCAGCCCCAGCATTTT	CASRDREYGNQPQHF
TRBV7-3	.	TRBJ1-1	TGTGCCAGCAGCTTGGTCAGGGCCACTGAAGCTTTCTTT	CASSLVRATEAFF
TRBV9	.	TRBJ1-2	TGTGCCAGCAGCCCCAGTCGGGGATTCTATGGCTACACCTTC	CASSPSRGFYGYTF
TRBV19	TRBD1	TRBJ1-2	TGTGCCAGTAGAGTTCAGGGGGCGGAATATGGCTACACCTTC	CASRVQGAEYGYTF
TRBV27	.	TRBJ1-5	TGTGCCAGCAGCCCTACCGGGAACCTCGGGAATCAGCCCCAGCATTTT	CASSPTGNLGNQPQHF
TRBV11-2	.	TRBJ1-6	TGTGCCAGCAGCTTAGGACGGTCAGGCAATAATTCACCCCTCCACTTT	CASSLGRSGNNSPLHF
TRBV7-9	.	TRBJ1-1	TGTGCCAGCAGCCGGGGGTCCAGTGACGGTAGAACTGAAGCTTTCTTT	CASSRGSSDGRTEAFF
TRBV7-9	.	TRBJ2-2	TGTGCCAGCAGCTTAGCGGCCAACACCGGGGAGCTGTTTTTT	CASSLAANTGELFF
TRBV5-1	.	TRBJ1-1	TGCGCCAGCAATGCCGGGACACCGAACACTGAAGCTTTCTTT	CASNAGTPNTEAFF
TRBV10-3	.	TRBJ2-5	TGTGCCATCAGTACACCCTCCGGAGCAGAGACCCAGTACTTC	CAISTPSGAETQYF
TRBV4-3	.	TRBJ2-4	TGCGCCAGCAGCCAAGATGGGCATACCTTAGCCAAAAACATTCAGTACTTC	CASSQDGHTLAKNIQYF
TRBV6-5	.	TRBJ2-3	TGTGCCAGCAGTTACTCGGGCGGTACCTACGTAGATACGCAGTATTTT	CASSYSGGTYVDTQYF
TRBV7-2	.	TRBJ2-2	TGTGCCAGCAGCTTATTAGGACAGAACACCGGGGAGCTGTTTTTT	CASSLLGQNTGELFF
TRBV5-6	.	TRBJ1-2	TGTGCCAGCAGCTTGGTTGGCAGGGGAGCGAACTATGGCTACACCTTC	CASSLVGRGANYGYTF
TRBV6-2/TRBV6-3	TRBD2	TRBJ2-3	TGTGCCAGCAGCCTACAGACTAGCGGGGGCCTAAGCATCACAGATACGCAGTATTTT	CASSLQTSGGLSITDTQYF
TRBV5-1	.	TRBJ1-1	TGCGCCAGCAGCTTGGATGGGAGGCCTTCCGACACTGAAGCTTTCTTT	CASSLDGRPSDTEAFF
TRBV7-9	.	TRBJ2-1	TGTGCCAGCAGATCGGACTACCGAACCTACAATGAGCAGTTCTTC	CASRSDYRTYNEQFF
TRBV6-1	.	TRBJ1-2	TGTGCCAGCAGTGTCAACCGCCGGGACCTCCACTATGGCTACACCTTC	CASSVNRRDLHYGYTF
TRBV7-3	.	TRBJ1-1	TGTGCCAGCAGCTTCGGGATGAGGGGTAGGAACACTGAAGCTTTCTTT	CASSFGMRGRNTEAFF
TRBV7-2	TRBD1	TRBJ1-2	TGTGCCAGCAGCTTCGACCAAGGACAGGGGACCCGCACCTTC	CASSFDQGQGTRTF
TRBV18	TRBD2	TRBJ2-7	TGTGCCAGCTCACCAGGACTAGCGGGAGGGCTGAGCTCCTACGAGCAGTACTTC	CASSPGLAGGLSSYEQYF
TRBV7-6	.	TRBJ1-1	TGTGCCAGCCAAACAAGGGAGGGGATGAACACTGAAGCTTTCTTT	CASQTREGMNTEAFF
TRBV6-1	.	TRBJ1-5	TGTGCCAGCAGTGAATATACAGCGATCGGCAATCAGCCCCAGCATTTT	CASSEYTAIGNQPQHF
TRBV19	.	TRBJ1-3	TGTGCCAGTAGTGCGGACTTTGGCGGAAACACCATATATTTT	CASSADFGGNTIYF
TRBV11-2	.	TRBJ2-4	TGTGCCAGCAGCTTAGATCGTGTCGTCACGGGCATTCAGTACTTC	CASSLDRVVTGIQYF
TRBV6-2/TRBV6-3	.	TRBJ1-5	TGTGCCAGCAGTTACTACAGCAATCAGCCCCAGCATTTT	CASSYYSNQPQHF
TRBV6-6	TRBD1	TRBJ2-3	TGTGCCAGCACCCCGGGACAGAACACAGATACGCAGTATTTT	CASTPGQNTDTQYF